The rows below give T cell receptor beta chains drawn from one sample of a study of shared clonotypes between healthy human individuals. The table came from immunoSEQ multiplex PCR; TCRdb's copy has only in-frame clones and leaves some out. The table includes fewer than 600,000 clones, around 81% detected once. The sequenced material came from PBMCs. The receptors here all came from a woman aged 35 to 49 in good health. Some clones in this sample may be carry-over from other donors' samples. CDR3s include the opening cysteine and the closing phenylalanine or tryptophan. The D gene is left open where the match is weak. Rows give clone size only sometimes, using once, few, many, or a class for an expanded clone.

- TRBJ2-7 - TRBV7-2 TGTGCCAGCAGCTTCCCTGGGGCCGAGCAGTACTTC CASSFPGAEQYF
- TRBJ1-5 - TRBV19 TGTGCCAGTAGTATAGATCGAGGGGCAAATCAGCCCCAGCATTTT CASSIDRGANQPQHF
once TRBJ1-3 TRBD1 TRBV18 TGTGCCAGCTCACCCGACCGCGGACAGGGCTCTGGAAACACCATATATTTT CASSPDRGQGSGNTIYF
- TRBJ2-1 TRBD2 TRBV5-1 TGCGCCAGCGGGAGGGGATCCTACAATGAGCAGTTCTTC CASGRGSYNEQFF
few TRBJ2-7 - TRBV4-3 TGCGCTAGCAGCCAAGAGAGCGGCGAGTACTACGAGCAGTACTTC CASSQESGEYYEQYF
- TRBJ2-7 - TRBV27 TGTGCCACCCTCCCCTATGGCGCACTCTACGCGGAGCAGTACTTC CATLPYGALYAEQYF
once TRBJ2-7 TRBD1 TRBV7-2 TGTGCCAGCAGCTTCCGACAGGGACCATACGAGCAGTACTTC CASSFRQGPYEQYF
- TRBJ2-7 - TRBV15 TGTGCCACCAGCAACCGGGACGGAGAAGGGTCCTACGAGCAGTACTTC CATSNRDGEGSYEQYF
- TRBJ2-7 TRBD2 TRBV28 TGTGCCAGCCTGCCCGGGACTAGCAATTACGAGCAGTACTTC CASLPGTSNYEQYF
few TRBJ1-1 - TRBV6-5 TGTGCCAGCAGTTACTCACGGGCGAGGACTGAAGCTTTCTTT CASSYSRARTEAFF